This T cell receptor beta chain was sequenced in a study of beta chain features in type 1 diabetes. Study results and caveats: When Type 1 diabetes patients were examined, their TCRB CDR3s proved moderately but significantly shorter in all four CD4+ subsets.

All of the isolated RNA was reverse transcribed, so expressed TCRB transcripts were sequenced. TCRdb's copy holds only in-frame clones and misses some; the assay was immunoSEQ multiplex PCR. This sample has 600,000 or so clones, with around 15% found just once. This CDR3 is built from 17 residues. J was trimmed by 3 bases and V by 5 bases; bases with no gene match: 8. Germline assignment: CDR1 MGHRA and CDR2 YSYEKL. Of note for this clone: Its antigen is unidentified.

Every single donor gave one heparinised blood draw, and these averaged roughly 120 mL. Purity above 95% was achieved in all sorted populations. The receptor comes from a man between 18 and 29 years old with type 1 diabetes. The sequenced sample was naive CD4+ T cells from blood. V is TRBV4-1 and J is TRBJ2-3; TRBD2 matches at 13 bases. CDR3 in amino acids: CASSSTSGRAGTDTQYF. The CDR3 DNA sequence: TGCGCCAGCAGCTCCACTAGCGGGAGGGCCGGTACAGATACGCAGTATTTT.